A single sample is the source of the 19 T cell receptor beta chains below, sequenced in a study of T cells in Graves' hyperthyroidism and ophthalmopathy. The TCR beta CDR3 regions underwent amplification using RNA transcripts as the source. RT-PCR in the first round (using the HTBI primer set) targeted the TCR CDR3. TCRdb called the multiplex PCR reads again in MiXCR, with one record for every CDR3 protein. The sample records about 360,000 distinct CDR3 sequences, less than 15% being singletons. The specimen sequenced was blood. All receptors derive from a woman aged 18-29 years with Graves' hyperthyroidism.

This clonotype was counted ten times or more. CDR3 sequence: CASSELYSHSLTDTQYF. The DNA for the CDR3 is TGTGCCAGCAGTGAACTCTACAGCCACTCCCTCACAGATACGCAGTATTTT. This chain links TRBV6-1 with TRBJ2-3; D is ambiguous. V was trimmed by 2 bases and J by 2 bases, leaving 17 bases between them. The length of the CDR3 is 17 residues. CDR1 is MNHNS and CDR2 is SASEGT in the germline V gene.

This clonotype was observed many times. The CDR3 loop reads CASSSITGGYEQYF. Written as DNA, the CDR3 is TGTGCCAGCAGCTCGATTACAGGGGGCTACGAGCAGTACTTC. The V gene is TRBV5-5, the J gene TRBJ2-7, with 8 bases matching TRBD1. The trim removed 3 bases at V and 3 bases at J, leaving 5 bases unmatched. CDR3 length equals 14 residues. Looked up from germline, CDR1 is SGHKS and CDR2 is YYEKEE (reference sequence).

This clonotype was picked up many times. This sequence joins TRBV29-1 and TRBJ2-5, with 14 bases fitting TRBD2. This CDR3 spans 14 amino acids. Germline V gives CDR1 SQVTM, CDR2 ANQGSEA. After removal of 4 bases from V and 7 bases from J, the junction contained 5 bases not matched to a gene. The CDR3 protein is CSVALGLAGGTQYF. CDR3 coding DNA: TGCAGCGTTGCGCTTGGACTAGCGGGGGGGACCCAGTACTTC.

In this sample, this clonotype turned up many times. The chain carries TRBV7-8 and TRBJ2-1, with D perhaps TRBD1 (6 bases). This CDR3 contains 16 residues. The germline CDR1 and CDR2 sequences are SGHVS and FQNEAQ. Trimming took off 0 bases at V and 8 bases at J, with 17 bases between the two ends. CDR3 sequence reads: CASSLAHRAQGDEQFF. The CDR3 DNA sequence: TGTGCCAGCAGCTTAGCCCACCGGGCACAGGGAGATGAGCAGTTCTTC.

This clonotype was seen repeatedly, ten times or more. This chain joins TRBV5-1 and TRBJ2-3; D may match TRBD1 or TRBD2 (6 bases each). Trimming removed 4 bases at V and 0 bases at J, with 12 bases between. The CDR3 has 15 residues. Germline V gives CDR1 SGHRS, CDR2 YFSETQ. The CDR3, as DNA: TGCGCCAGCAGCGGAGGGGGACTCAGCACAGATACGCAGTATTTT. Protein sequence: CASSGGGLSTDTQYF.

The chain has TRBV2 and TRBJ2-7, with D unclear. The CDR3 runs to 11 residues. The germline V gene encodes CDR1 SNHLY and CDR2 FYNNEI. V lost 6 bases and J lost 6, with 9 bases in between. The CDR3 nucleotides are TGTGCCAGCAGCCCCCTTTCCGAGCAGTACTTC. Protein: CASSPLSEQYF.

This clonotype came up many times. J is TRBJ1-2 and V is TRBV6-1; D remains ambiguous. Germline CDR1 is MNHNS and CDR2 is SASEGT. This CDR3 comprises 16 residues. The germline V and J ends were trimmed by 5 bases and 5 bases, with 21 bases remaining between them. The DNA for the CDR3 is TGTGCCAGCAGTTCCCACGGGGAGGGCCCCCCTTATGGCTACACCTTC. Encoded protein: CASSSHGEGPPYGYTF.

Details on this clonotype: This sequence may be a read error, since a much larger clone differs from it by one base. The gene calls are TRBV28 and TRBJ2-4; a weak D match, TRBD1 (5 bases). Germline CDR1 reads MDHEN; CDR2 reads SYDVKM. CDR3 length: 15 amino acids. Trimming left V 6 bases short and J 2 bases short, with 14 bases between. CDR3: CASSRTRPPKNIQYF. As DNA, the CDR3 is TGTGCCAGCAGCCGGACAAGGCCCCCCAAAAACATTCAGTACTTC.

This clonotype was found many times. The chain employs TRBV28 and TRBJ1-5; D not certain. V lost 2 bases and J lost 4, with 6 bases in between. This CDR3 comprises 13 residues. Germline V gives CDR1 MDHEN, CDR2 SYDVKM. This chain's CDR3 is CASSLRDNQPQHF. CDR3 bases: TGTGCCAGCAGTTTACGGGATAATCAGCCCCAGCATTTT. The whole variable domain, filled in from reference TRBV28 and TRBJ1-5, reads DVKVTQSSRYLVKRTGEKVFLECVQDMDHENMFWYRQDPGLGLRLIYFSYDVKMKEKGDIPEGYSVSREKKERFSLILESASTNQTSMYLCASSLRDNQPQHFGDGTRLSIL.

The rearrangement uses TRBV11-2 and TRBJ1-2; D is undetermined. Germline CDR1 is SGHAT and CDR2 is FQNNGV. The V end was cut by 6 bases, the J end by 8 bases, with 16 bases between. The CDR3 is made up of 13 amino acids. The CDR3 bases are TGTGCCAGCAGGTCCCGGGCCGTTGAAGGCTACACCTTC. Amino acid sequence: CASRSRAVEGYTF.

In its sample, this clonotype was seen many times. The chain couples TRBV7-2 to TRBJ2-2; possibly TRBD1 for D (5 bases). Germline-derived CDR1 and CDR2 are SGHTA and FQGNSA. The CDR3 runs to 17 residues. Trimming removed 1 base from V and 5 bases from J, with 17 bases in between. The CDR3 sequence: CASSLGGDSWLTGELFF. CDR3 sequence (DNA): TGTGCCAGCAGCTTAGGGGGCGACTCATGGCTTACCGGGGAGCTGTTTTTT.

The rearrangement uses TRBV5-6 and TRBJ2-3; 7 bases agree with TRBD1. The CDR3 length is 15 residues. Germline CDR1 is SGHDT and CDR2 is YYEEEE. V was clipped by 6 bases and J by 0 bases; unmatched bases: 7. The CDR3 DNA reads TGTGCCAGCACCAAGACAGGGATTAGCACAGATACGCAGTATTTT. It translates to CASTKTGISTDTQYF.

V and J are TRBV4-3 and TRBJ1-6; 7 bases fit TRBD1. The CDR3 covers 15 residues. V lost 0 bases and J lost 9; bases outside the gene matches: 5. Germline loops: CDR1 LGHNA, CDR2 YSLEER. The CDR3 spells CASSQDQGVSSPLHF. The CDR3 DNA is TGCGCCAGCAGCCAAGATCAGGGGGTGAGTTCACCCCTCCACTTT.

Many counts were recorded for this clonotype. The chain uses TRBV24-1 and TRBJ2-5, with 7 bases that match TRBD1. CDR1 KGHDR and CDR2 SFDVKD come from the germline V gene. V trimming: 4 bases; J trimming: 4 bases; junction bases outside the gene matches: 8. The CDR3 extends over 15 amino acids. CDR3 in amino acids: CATSDRQGGPETQYF. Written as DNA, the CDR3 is TGTGCCACCAGTGACCGACAGGGTGGACCAGAGACCCAGTACTTC.

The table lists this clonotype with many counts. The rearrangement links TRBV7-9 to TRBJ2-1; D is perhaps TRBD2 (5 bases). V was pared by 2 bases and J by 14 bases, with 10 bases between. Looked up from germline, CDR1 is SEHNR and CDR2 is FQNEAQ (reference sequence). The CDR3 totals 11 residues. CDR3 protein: CASSLSGRKFF. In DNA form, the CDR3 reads TGTGCCAGCAGCTTAAGCGGCCGCAAGTTCTTC.

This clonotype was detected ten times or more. The CDR3 protein is CASSRPRSGGYEQYF. The CDR3 bases are TGCGCCAGCAGCCGCCCCCGTAGCGGTGGCTACGAGCAGTACTTC. The V call is TRBV4-1, the J call TRBJ2-7; D is possibly TRBD2 (6 bases). Germline V gene lookup returns CDR1 MGHRA and CDR2 YSYEKL. This CDR3 has 15 amino acids. V lost 4 bases and J 3 bases, leaving 16 bases between the germline ends.

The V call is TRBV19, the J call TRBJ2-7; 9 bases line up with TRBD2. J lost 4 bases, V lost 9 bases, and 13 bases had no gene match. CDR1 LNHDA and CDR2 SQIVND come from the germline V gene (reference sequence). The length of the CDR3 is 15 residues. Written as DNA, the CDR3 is TGTGCCAGCTCGAGGGATGCGGGAGGGCCGTACGAGCAGTACTTC. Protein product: CASSRDAGGPYEQYF. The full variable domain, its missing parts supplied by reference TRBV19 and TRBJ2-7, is DGGITQSPKYLFRKEGQNVTLSCEQNLNHDAMYWYRQDPGQGLRLIYYSQIVNDFQKGDIAEGYSVSREKKESFPLTVTSAQKNPTAFYLCASSRDAGGPYEQYFGPGTRLTVT.

The CDR3 loop is CASSFVASGVYGYTF. In nucleotides, the CDR3 is TGTGCCAGCAGTTTCGTCGCTTCAGGCGTCTATGGCTACACCTTC. V usage is TRBV27 and J usage is TRBJ1-2; D is uncertain. Germline lookup yields CDR1 MNHEY and CDR2 SMNVEV (reference sequence). Trimming left V 3 bases short and J 4 bases short, with 15 bases between. CDR3 length equals 15 residues.

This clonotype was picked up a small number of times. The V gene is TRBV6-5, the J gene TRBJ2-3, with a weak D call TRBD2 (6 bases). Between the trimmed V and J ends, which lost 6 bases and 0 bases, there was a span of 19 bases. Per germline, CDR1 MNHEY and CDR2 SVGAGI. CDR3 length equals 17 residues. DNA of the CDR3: TGTGCCAGCAGGGGGACTCCACCTTCCTACAGCACAGATACGCAGTATTTT. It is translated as CASRGTPPSYSTDTQYF.